The source of this TCR beta chain is a study of cytomegalovirus exposure and HLA in healthy donors. The primer mix had 60 Vbeta and 13 Jbeta primers. Clones were sequenced by immunoSEQ multiplex PCR, and TCRdb holds only the in-frame ones, with some missing. Its listing shows roughly 42,000 clones. A word on this clone: Its antigen is unidentified.

Notes on the study in general: Presence/absence analyses assumed roughly uniform sequencing depth across donors, which may not hold.

V shed 6 bases, J shed 6 bases, and the junction held 7 bases outside the gene matches. The length of the CDR3 is 14 residues. The germline V gene encodes CDR1 KGHSH and CDR2 LQKENI. Material for sequencing was PBMCs. This chain joins TRBV18 and TRBJ2-2, with 7 nucleotides matching TRBD1. The receptor was isolated from a man aged 30 to 45 in good health and CMV-seronegative. This CDR3 is CASSRQGEPGELFF. CDR3 DNA: TGTGCCAGCTCTCGACAGGGTGAACCCGGGGAGCTGTTTTTT. The full variable domain, completed using reference TRBV18 and TRBJ2-2, is NAGVMQNPRHLVRRRGQEARLRCSPMKGHSHVYWYRQLPEEGLKFMVYLQKENIIDESGMPKERFSAEFPKEGPSILRIQQVVRGDSAAYFCASSRQGEPGELFFGEGSRLTVL.